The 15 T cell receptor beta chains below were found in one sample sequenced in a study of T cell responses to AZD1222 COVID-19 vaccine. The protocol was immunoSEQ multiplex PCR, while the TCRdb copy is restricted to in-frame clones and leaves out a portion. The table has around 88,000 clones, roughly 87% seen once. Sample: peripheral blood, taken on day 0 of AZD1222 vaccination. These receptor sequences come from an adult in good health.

CDR3 in DNA: TGTGCCAGCAGCTCCTCCTCCCCGATCAGCACCGGGGAGCTGTTTTTT. It is translated as CASSSSSPISTGELFF. This sequence joins TRBV13 and TRBJ2-2; D unclear. V lost 4 bases to trimming and J lost 4 bases, with 16 bases between them. The CDR3 runs 16 residues. The germline V gene has CDR1 PRHDT and CDR2 FYEKMQ (reference sequence).

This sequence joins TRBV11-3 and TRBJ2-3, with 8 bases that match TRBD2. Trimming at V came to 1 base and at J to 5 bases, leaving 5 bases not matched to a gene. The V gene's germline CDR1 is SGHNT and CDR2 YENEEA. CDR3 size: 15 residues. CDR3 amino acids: CASSLGSGGLDTQYF. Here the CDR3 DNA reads TGTGCCAGCAGCTTAGGGAGCGGGGGCCTAGATACGCAGTATTTT.

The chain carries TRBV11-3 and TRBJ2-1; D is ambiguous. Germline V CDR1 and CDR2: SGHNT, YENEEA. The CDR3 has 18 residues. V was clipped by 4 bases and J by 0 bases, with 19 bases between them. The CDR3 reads CASSSGTAAHSSYNEQFF. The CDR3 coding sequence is TGTGCCAGCAGCTCAGGAACGGCGGCACATAGCTCCTACAATGAGCAGTTCTTC.

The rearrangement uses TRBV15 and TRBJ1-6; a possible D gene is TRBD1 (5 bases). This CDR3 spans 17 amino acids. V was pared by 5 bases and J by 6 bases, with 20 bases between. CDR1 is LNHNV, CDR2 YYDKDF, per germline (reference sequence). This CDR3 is CATSLSMGEGSNSPLHF. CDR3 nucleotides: TGTGCCACCAGCCTAAGCATGGGGGAGGGAAGTAATTCACCCCTCCACTTT.

CDR3 DNA: TGTGCCAGCAGCCCTACAGGGCACGGGGAGCTGTTTTTT. Its translation is CASSPTGHGELFF. The V and J genes are TRBV27 and TRBJ2-2; TRBD1 might be the D (6 bases). Germline V gene data show CDR1 as MNHEY and CDR2 as SMNVEV (reference sequence). The CDR3 consists of 13 residues. The V end lost 6 bases, the J end lost 7 bases, and 12 bases lay between the germline ends.

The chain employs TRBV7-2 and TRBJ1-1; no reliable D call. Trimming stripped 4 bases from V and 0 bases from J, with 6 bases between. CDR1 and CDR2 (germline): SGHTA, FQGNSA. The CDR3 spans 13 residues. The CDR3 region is CASSSYLNTEAFF. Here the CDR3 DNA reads TGTGCCAGCAGCTCGTACTTGAACACTGAAGCTTTCTTT.

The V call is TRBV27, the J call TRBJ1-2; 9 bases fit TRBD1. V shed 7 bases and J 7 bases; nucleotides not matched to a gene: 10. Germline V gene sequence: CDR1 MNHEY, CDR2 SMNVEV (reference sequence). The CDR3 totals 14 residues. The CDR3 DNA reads TGTGCCAGCACCTTAACAGGGGGCGCAGGTGGCTACACCTTC. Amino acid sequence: CASTLTGGAGGYTF.

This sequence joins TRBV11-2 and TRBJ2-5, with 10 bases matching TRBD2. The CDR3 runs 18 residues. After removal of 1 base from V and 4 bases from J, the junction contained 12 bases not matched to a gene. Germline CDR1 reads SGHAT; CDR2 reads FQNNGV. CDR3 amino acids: CASSLVSGTSVPGETQYF. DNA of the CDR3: TGTGCCAGCAGCTTAGTCTCAGGGACTAGCGTCCCGGGAGAGACCCAGTACTTC. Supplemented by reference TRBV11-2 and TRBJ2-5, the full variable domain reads EAGVAQSPRYKIIEKRQSVAFWCNPISGHATLYWYQQILGQGPKLLIQFQNNGVVDDSQLPKDRFSAERLKGVDSTLKIQPAKLEDSAVYLCASSLVSGTSVPGETQYFGPGTRLLVL.

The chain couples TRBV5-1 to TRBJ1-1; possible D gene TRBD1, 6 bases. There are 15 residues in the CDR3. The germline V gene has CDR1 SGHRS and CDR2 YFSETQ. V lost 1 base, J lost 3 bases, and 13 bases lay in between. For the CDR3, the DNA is TGCGCCAGCAGCTTGTTTGGGGACAAGGACACTGAAGCTTTCTTT. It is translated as CASSLFGDKDTEAFF.

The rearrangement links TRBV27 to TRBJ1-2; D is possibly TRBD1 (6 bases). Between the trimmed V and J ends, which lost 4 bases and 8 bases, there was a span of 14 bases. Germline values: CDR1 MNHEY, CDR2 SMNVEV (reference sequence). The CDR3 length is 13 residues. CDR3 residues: CASSSSGVVGYTF. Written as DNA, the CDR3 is TGTGCCAGCAGTTCCTCAGGGGTTGTAGGCTACACCTTC.

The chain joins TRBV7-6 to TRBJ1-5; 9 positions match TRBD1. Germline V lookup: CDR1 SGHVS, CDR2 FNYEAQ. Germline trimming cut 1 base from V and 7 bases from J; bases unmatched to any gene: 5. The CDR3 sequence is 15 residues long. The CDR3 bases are TGTGCCAGCAGCTTAGGGGACAGGGCTGGGCAGCCCCAGCATTTT. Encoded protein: CASSLGDRAGQPQHF. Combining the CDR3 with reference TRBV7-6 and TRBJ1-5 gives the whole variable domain GAGVSQSPRYKVTKRGQDVALRCDPISGHVSLYWYRQALGQGPEFLTYFNYEAQQDKSGLPNDRFSAERPEGSISTLTIQRTEQRDSAMYRCASSLGDRAGQPQHFGDGTRLSIL.

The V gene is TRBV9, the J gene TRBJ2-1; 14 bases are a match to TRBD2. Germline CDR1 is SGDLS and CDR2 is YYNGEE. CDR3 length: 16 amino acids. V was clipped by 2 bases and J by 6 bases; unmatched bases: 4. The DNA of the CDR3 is TGTGCCAGCAGCGTCTTGACTAGCGGGAGGGGCAATGAGCAGTTCTTC. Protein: CASSVLTSGRGNEQFF.

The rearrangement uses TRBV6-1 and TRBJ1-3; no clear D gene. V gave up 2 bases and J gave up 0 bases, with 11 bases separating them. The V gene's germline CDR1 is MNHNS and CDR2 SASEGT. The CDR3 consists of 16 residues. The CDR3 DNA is TGTGCCAGCAGTGAATGGAGGGTCAACTCTGGAAACACCATATATTTT. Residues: CASSEWRVNSGNTIYF.

In DNA form, the CDR3 reads TGTGCCAGCAGTAGGACAGGGGCAGAAGGAAACACCATATATTTT. Translation: CASSRTGAEGNTIYF. The V and J genes are TRBV27 and TRBJ1-3; the match to TRBD1 covers 9 bases. The CDR3 is 15 amino acids. V was clipped by 5 bases and J by 4 bases; unmatched bases: 6. The germline gives CDR1 MNHEY, CDR2 SMNVEV (reference sequence).

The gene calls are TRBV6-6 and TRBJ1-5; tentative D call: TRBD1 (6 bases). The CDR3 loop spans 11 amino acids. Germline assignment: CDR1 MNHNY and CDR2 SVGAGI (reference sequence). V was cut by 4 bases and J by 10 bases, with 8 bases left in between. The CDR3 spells CASSSGGPQHF. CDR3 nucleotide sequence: TGTGCCAGCAGTTCGGGGGGCCCCCAGCATTTT.